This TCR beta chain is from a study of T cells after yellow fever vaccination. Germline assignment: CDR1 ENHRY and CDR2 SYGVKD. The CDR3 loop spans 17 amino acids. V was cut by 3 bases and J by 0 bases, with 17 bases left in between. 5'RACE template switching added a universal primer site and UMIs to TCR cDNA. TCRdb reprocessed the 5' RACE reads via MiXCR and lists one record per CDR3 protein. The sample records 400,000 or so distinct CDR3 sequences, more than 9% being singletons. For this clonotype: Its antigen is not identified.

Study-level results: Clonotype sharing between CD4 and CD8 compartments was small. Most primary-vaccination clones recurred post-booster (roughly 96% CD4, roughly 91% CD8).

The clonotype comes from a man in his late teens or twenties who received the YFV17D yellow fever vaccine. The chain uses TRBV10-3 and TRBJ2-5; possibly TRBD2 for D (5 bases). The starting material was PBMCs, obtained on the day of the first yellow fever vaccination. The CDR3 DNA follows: TGTGCCATCAGTGAACATACCCGGGGTTCGTACCAAGAGACCCAGTACTTC. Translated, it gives CAISEHTRGSYQETQYF.